The 14 T cell receptor beta chains below all came from one sample that was sequenced in a study of control samples from healthy donors and cancer patients. Sequencing was performed with immunoSEQ multiplex PCR; in TCRdb, only in-frame clones are kept and a portion is missing. The sample holds over 100,000 clones; roughly 92% are singletons and the top ten take 4.5% to 7%. Sequencing used blood. These receptors all stem from a man younger than 35 in good health.

The V gene is TRBV2, the J gene TRBJ2-2; 9 bases are shared with TRBD2. Germline V CDR1 and CDR2: SNHLY, FYNNEI. This CDR3 comprises 14 residues. Trimming at V came to 6 bases and at J to 6 bases, leaving 5 bases not matched to a gene. CDR3 DNA sequence: TGTGCCAGCAGGCGGGGGGGCTCGCCCGGGGAGCTGTTTTTT. Its translation is CASRRGGSPGELFF.

The chain has TRBV9 and TRBJ2-1; D call uncertain. The CDR3 has 13 amino acids. Germline loops: CDR1 SGDLS, CDR2 YYNGEE. Trimming stripped 6 bases from V and 5 bases from J, with 12 bases between. Written as DNA, the CDR3 is TGTGCCAGCACCATCGACCTGGACAATGAGCAGTTCTTC. Translation gives CASTIDLDNEQFF.

The chain combines TRBV5-5 with TRBJ1-5; D not certain. Deletions cut 2 bases from V and 0 bases from J, with 12 bases between. The CDR3 length is 16 residues. Germline V gene data show CDR1 as SGHKS and CDR2 as YYEKEE (reference sequence). Here the CDR3 DNA reads TGTGCCAGCAGCTTTGTTCGGAGAGATAGCAATCAGCCCCAGCATTTT. Translation: CASSFVRRDSNQPQHF.

V and J are TRBV6-5 and TRBJ1-6, with D maybe TRBD1 (5 bases). This CDR3 is built from 14 residues. Germline CDR1 and CDR2: MNHEY and SVGAGI. V was shortened by 6 bases and J by 10 bases, with 16 bases between the two germline ends. CDR3 loop: CASRFPGFGSPLHF. The CDR3 DNA is TGTGCCAGCAGATTCCCAGGGTTTGGGTCACCCCTCCACTTT.

The rearrangement uses TRBV5-1 and TRBJ1-3; tentative D call: TRBD1 (6 bases). Trimming shortened V by 5 bases and J by 2 bases, and 11 bases separated the two germline ends. There are 14 residues in the CDR3. CDR1 and CDR2 (germline): SGHRS, YFSETQ. CDR3 bases: TGCGCCAGCAGGGCGGGGGGGCCTGGAAACACCATATATTTT. Encoded protein: CASRAGGPGNTIYF.

The rearrangement joins TRBV9 to TRBJ2-5; D is undetermined. V was shortened by 0 bases and J by 5 bases, with 5 bases between the two germline ends. The CDR3 is made up of 12 amino acids. Germline CDR1 reads SGDLS; CDR2 reads YYNGEE. This chain's CDR3 is CASSVATETQYF. CDR3 DNA sequence: TGTGCCAGCAGCGTAGCTACGGAGACCCAGTACTTC.

This chain links TRBV5-6 with TRBJ2-1; D possibly corresponds to TRBD1 (5 bases). Germline loops: CDR1 SGHDT, CDR2 YYEEEE. Between the trimmed V and J ends, which lost 1 base and 2 bases, there was a span of 7 bases. The CDR3 extends over 14 amino acids. DNA of the CDR3: TGTGCCAGCAGCTTGAGGACAACCTACAATGAGCAGTTCTTC. Its translation: CASSLRTTYNEQFF.

The CDR3 is CASTEGVDDGYTF. CDR3 DNA sequence: TGTGCCAGCACCGAAGGGGTCGACGATGGCTACACCTTC. J is TRBJ1-2 and V is TRBV2; D might be TRBD1 (5 bases). The CDR3 is made up of 13 amino acids. Germline values: CDR1 SNHLY, CDR2 FYNNEI. V dropped 7 bases and J dropped 6 bases, with 15 bases sitting between them. Looking up the rest from reference TRBV2 and TRBJ1-2 gives the full variable domain: EPEVTQTPSHQVTQMGQEVILRCVPISNHLYFYWYRQILGQKVEFLVSFYNNEISEKSEIFDDQFSVERPDGSNFTLKIRSTKLEDSAMYFCASTEGVDDGYTFGSGTRLTVV.

The genes are TRBV29-1 and TRBJ1-1; D unresolved. V lost 7 bases to trimming and J lost 0 bases, with 12 bases between them. Per germline, CDR1 SQVTM and CDR2 ANQGSEA. This CDR3 is built from 13 residues. CDR3 sequence (DNA): TGCAGCGCGAGAGGGCTGGTGAACACTGAAGCTTTCTTT. As protein: CSARGLVNTEAFF.

This clone was counted once. The chain has TRBV2 and TRBJ1-5; 10 bases fit TRBD1. Germline V CDR1 and CDR2: SNHLY, FYNNEI. After removal of 6 bases from V and 5 bases from J, the junction contained 10 bases not matched to a gene. The length of the CDR3 is 16 residues. DNA for the CDR3: TGTGCCAGCAGAAAACTTGACAGGGGGCGAGATCAGCCCCAGCATTTT. This codes for CASRKLDRGRDQPQHF.

The chain recombines TRBV6-1 with TRBJ1-2, with D possibly matching TRBD1 (5 bases). There are 16 residues in the CDR3. Looked up from germline, CDR1 is MNHNS and CDR2 is SASEGT. Between the trimmed V and J ends, which lost 1 base and 3 bases, there was a span of 15 bases. The CDR3 is CASSEVHGAVYYGYTF. The CDR3 nucleotides are TGTGCCAGCAGTGAAGTCCATGGGGCGGTGTACTATGGCTACACCTTC.

The chain has TRBV11-2 and TRBJ1-4, with TRBD1 as a possible D gene (6 bases). CDR3 size: 14 residues. Germline lookup yields CDR1 SGHAT and CDR2 FQNNGV. Trimming took off 1 base at V and 7 bases at J, with 10 bases between the two ends. The CDR3 loop reads CASSLVGTREKLFF. CDR3 sequence (DNA): TGTGCCAGCAGCTTAGTCGGGACACGTGAAAAACTGTTTTTT.

The chain employs TRBV9 and TRBJ1-6, with D possibly matching TRBD1 (5 bases). V lost 0 bases to trimming and J lost 7 bases, with 11 bases between them. CDR3 size: 15 residues. Germline lookup yields CDR1 SGDLS and CDR2 YYNGEE. The CDR3 protein is CASSVDGAANSPLHF. DNA of the CDR3: TGTGCCAGCAGCGTAGATGGGGCCGCGAATTCACCCCTCCACTTT.

The chain recombines TRBV11-1 with TRBJ2-3, with 8 nucleotides matching TRBD1. The CDR3 consists of 15 residues. Germline assignment: CDR1 SGHAT and CDR2 FQDESV (reference sequence). V was pared by 5 bases and J by 3 bases, with 7 bases of the junction left unmatched. CDR3 DNA sequence: TGTGCCAGCAGCGAGGACAGGGCCTTGACAGATACGCAGTATTTT. It yields the protein CASSEDRALTDTQYF.